Presented here are 7 T cell receptor beta chains from one specimen sequenced in a study of molecular identifiers for immune sequencing clone quantification (dated by TCRdb to 2017 to 2018). The receptor library was made with PCR. Data came from a NextSeq 500. Through fastp at Q25 and MiXCR, TCRdb rebuilt clones from the public reads, retaining in-frame beta chains. One record per CDR3 amino acid sequence lists the most common genes and DNA. This sample comprises about 320,000 distinct CDR3 sequences, about 22% of them detected only once. Roughly 0.7% of the sample is taken by the ten largest. Sequencing was done on a sample of naive CD8+ T cells from blood, with Jurkat cell RNA spiked in. In light of the paper, this sample's cell subset or site label describes: FACS-sorted CD8+CD4-CCR7+CD45RA+ naive T cells. The receptors were gathered from a human donor in good health. Some libraries in this study had Jurkat cell RNA spiked in.

This rearrangement joins TRBV12-3 or TRBV12-4 to TRBJ2-1; 8 bases are shared with TRBD2. The V and J ends lost 5 bases and 8 bases, in that order; junction bases with no gene match: 14. The CDR3 spans 16 residues. For the CDR3, the DNA is TGTGCCAGCAGTCCCCGGACTAGCTCCCTGCTCGATGAGCAGTTCTTC. Protein: CASSPRTSSLLDEQFF.

At least ten counts were recorded for this clonotype. V is TRBV7-9 and J is TRBJ1-1; 10 bases agree with TRBD1. J gave up 4 bases and V 5 bases, and 4 bases lay outside the gene matches. Germline V lookup: CDR1 SEHNR, CDR2 FQNEAQ (reference sequence). This CDR3 has 14 amino acids. CDR3 amino acids: CASSTGTGVTEAFF. DNA of the CDR3: TGTGCCAGCAGCACCGGGACAGGGGTCACTGAAGCTTTCTTT.

Only a few counts were recorded for this clonotype. The CDR3 here is CASSVGGGLEETQYF. CDR3 nucleotides: TGTGCCAGCAGCGTAGGGGGGGGGCTCGAAGAGACCCAGTACTTC. V gene TRBV9 combines with J gene TRBJ2-5, with D possibly TRBD2 on 7 matching bases. Per the germline V gene, CDR1 is SGDLS and CDR2 is YYNGEE. Trimming shortened V by 0 bases and J by 3 bases, and 12 bases separated the two germline ends. The length of the CDR3 is 15 residues.

In DNA form, the CDR3 reads TGCGCCAGCAGCCAAGAGGGACAGACCTACGAGCAGTACTTC. As protein: CASSQEGQTYEQYF. The chain combines TRBV4-3 with TRBJ2-7, with 7 bases fitting TRBD1. Trimming removed 0 bases from V and 2 bases from J; junction bases left unmatched: 1. The germline V gene has CDR1 LGHNA and CDR2 YSLEER. The CDR3 covers 14 residues.

In this sample, this clonotype turned up many times. This chain uses TRBV29-1 with TRBJ1-1; 8 bases are a match to TRBD1. This CDR3 is built from 15 residues. In germline, CDR1 is SQVTM, CDR2 ANQGSEA. V shed 3 bases and J 4 bases; nucleotides not matched to a gene: 10. The DNA of the CDR3 is TGCAGCGTTGAGTTACAGGACAGGGTTGGCACTGAAGCTTTCTTT. Protein product: CSVELQDRVGTEAFF.

With regard to this clonotype: A much bigger clone sits one base away, suggesting this may be a read error. V usage is TRBV14 and J usage is TRBJ1-1; TRBD1 aligns across 8 bases. The J segment lost 5 bases and the V segment lost 5 bases, leaving 13 bases of the junction unmatched. The CDR3 covers 16 residues. Germline CDR1 SGHDN, CDR2 FVKESK. The CDR3 DNA reads as TGTGCCAGCAGCTCCCGGGACAGGCGCCCGGGAACTGAAGCTTTCTTT. Translation gives CASSSRDRRPGTEAFF.

This clonotype was seen at least ten times. The chain combines TRBV9 with TRBJ1-1; maybe TRBD1 (5 bases). The CDR3 runs to 14 residues. Germline assignment: CDR1 SGDLS and CDR2 YYNGEE. V lost 0 bases, J lost 3 bases, and 9 bases lay in between. CDR3 loop: CASSVEGADTEAFF. In DNA, the CDR3 is TGTGCCAGCAGCGTAGAAGGGGCGGACACTGAAGCTTTCTTT.